This TCR beta chain was recovered during a study of T cells in Graves' hyperthyroidism and ophthalmopathy. Researchers took RNA transcripts and amplified the TCR beta CDR3 regions from them. An initial round of RT-PCR targeting the TCR CDR3 relied on the HTBI primer set. TCRdb used MiXCR to reprocess the multiplex PCR reads, holding one entry per CDR3 protein. The sample records about 560,000 distinct CDR3 sequences, 35% to 55% being singletons. Deletions cut 5 bases from V and 6 bases from J, with 8 bases between. There are 11 residues in the CDR3. Germline V gives CDR1 SGHVS, CDR2 FNYEAQ. The study, taken as a whole, reports: Blood also showed most of the thyroid clonotypes that were expanded above 0.001. Through a model of 13 V-J features, ophthalmopathy was separated from stable hyperthyroidism. Model-based prediction identified ophthalmopathy a median roughly six months prior to its onset.

There are many counts of this clonotype. The antigen is undetermined. It was uncontrolled infection, other autoimmune disease, pregnancy or lactation that excluded patients. Source material: peripheral blood or thyroid tissue (not recorded which). This TCR came from a woman younger than 35 with Graves' hyperthyroidism. V and J are TRBV7-6 and TRBJ2-7; TRBD2 might be the D (5 bases). Here the CDR3 reads CASSRGLEQYF. The DNA for the CDR3 is TGTGCCAGCAGCCGAGGACTCGAGCAGTACTTC.